The 23 T cell receptor beta chains presented below share a single source sample, sequenced in a study of T cells and Merkel cell carcinoma outcomes. Profiling relied on immunoSEQ multiplex PCR, and the TCRdb table lists in-frame clones only, not all of them. The sample comprises 1,400 or so clones, roughly 90% of which are singletons, and around 10% rests with the top ten. Sample: tumor tissue from Merkel cell carcinoma. All receptors come from a human donor with Merkel cell carcinoma.

This chain joins TRBV29-1 and TRBJ1-5; D perhaps matches TRBD1 (6 bases). Trimming removed 3 bases from V and 3 bases from J, with 9 bases in between. The CDR3 totals 13 residues. The germline CDR1 and CDR2 sequences are SQVTM and ANQGSEA. CDR3 region: CSVEDSPNQPQHF. The CDR3 coding sequence is TGCAGCGTTGAGGACAGCCCCAATCAGCCCCAGCATTTT. Based on the CDR3 plus reference TRBV29-1 and TRBJ1-5, the full variable domain is SAVISQKPSRDICQRGTSLTIQCQVDSQVTMMFWYRQQPGQSLTLIATANQGSEATYESGFVIDKFPISRPNLTFSTLTVSNMSPEDSSIYLCSVEDSPNQPQHFGDGTRLSIL.

CDR3 loop: CASSSRQDEGVNEQFF. The CDR3 DNA reads TGCGCCAGCAGCTCCCGACAGGATGAAGGGGTGAATGAGCAGTTCTTC. V gene TRBV5-1 combines with J gene TRBJ2-1; D perhaps matches TRBD1 (6 bases). Germline loops: CDR1 SGHRS, CDR2 YFSETQ. The CDR3 contains 16 residues. The germline V and J ends were trimmed by 3 bases and 7 bases, with 20 bases remaining between them.

This clone appeared once. This chain links TRBV5-1 with TRBJ2-5; the match to TRBD1 covers 8 bases. The V and J ends lost 4 bases and 5 bases, in that order; junction bases with no gene match: 10. Germline V gives CDR1 SGHRS, CDR2 YFSETQ. The CDR3 is 15 residues long. The CDR3 loop reads CASSITGTGRETQYF. The CDR3 region has the DNA TGCGCCAGCAGCATTACAGGGACAGGCCGGGAGACCCAGTACTTC. Full variable domain (remainder filled in from reference TRBV5-1 and TRBJ2-5): KAGVTQTPRYLIKTRGQQVTLSCSPISGHRSVSWYQQTPGQGLQFLFEYFSETQRNKGNFPGRFSGRQFSNSRSEMNVSTLELGDSALYLCASSITGTGRETQYFGPGTRLLVL.

The genes are TRBV12-5 and TRBJ2-2; 7 bases align to TRBD1. Germline assignment: CDR1 LGHNT and CDR2 FRNRAP. The CDR3 extends over 15 amino acids. Trimming removed 7 bases from V and 4 bases from J; junction bases left unmatched: 9. The CDR3 loop reads CASAPSGQFTGELFF. DNA of the CDR3: TGTGCTAGTGCCCCCTCGGGACAGTTCACCGGGGAGCTGTTTTTT.

V gene TRBV6-6 combines with J gene TRBJ1-5, with 7 bases identical to TRBD1. The CDR3 has 13 amino acids. Germline V lookup: CDR1 MNHNY, CDR2 SVGAGI (reference sequence). J lost 6 bases, V lost 6 bases, and 5 bases had no gene match. CDR3 region: CASREQGSQPQHF. The CDR3 DNA is TGTGCCAGCAGAGAACAGGGGAGTCAGCCCCAGCATTTT.

This clone has just one count. The J gene is TRBJ1-1, the V gene TRBV7-3; the D gene is possibly TRBD1 (5 bases). This CDR3 region has 13 residues. Germline-derived CDR1 and CDR2 are SGHTA and FQGTGA. Trimming removed 5 bases at V and 1 base at J, with 8 bases between. The CDR3 DNA follows: TGTGCCAGCAGCCTCGGACAGAACACTGAAGCTTTCTTT. It yields the protein CASSLGQNTEAFF.

The chain uses TRBV7-9 and TRBJ1-2; 10 bases are a match to TRBD1. The ends lost 3 bases at V and 7 bases at J; junction bases unmatched: 8. Germline V gene data show CDR1 as SEHNR and CDR2 as FQNEAQ (reference sequence). There are 15 residues in the CDR3. The CDR3: CASSFGQGVPGGYTF. The CDR3 coding sequence is TGTGCCAGCAGCTTCGGACAGGGGGTCCCGGGTGGCTACACCTTC.

V usage is TRBV20-1 and J usage is TRBJ2-1; no reliable D call. Deletions cut 5 bases from V and 9 bases from J, with 11 bases between. Germline loops: CDR1 DFQATT, CDR2 SNEGSKA (reference sequence). This CDR3 contains 11 residues. The CDR3, as DNA: TGCAGTGCTCCCCAACACGGTGAGCAGTTCTTC. Protein product: CSAPQHGEQFF.

V is TRBV5-5 and J is TRBJ2-5; TRBD1 agrees at 7 bases. CDR1 and CDR2 from the germline V gene are SGHKS and YYEKEE (reference sequence). This CDR3 is built from 16 residues. Germline trimming cut 2 bases from V and 3 bases from J; bases unmatched to any gene: 10. Here the CDR3 reads CASSFVSRQGKETQYF. CDR3 DNA sequence: TGTGCCAGCAGCTTCGTCAGCAGACAGGGCAAAGAGACCCAGTACTTC.

The chain couples TRBV5-1 to TRBJ2-1; D possibly corresponds to TRBD2 (7 bases). Germline CDR1 reads SGHRS; CDR2 reads YFSETQ. The CDR3 length is 16 residues. V was shortened by 0 bases and J by 6 bases, with 16 bases between the two germline ends. The CDR3 DNA reads as TGCGCCAGCAGCTTGGGCCTACGGGGGGCAAGCAATGAGCAGTTCTTC. It encodes CASSLGLRGASNEQFF.

The chain combines TRBV29-1 with TRBJ1-2, with D possibly matching TRBD1 (5 bases). Trimming removed 5 bases from V and 3 bases from J, with 7 bases in between. The length of the CDR3 is 11 residues. The germline V gene has CDR1 SQVTM and CDR2 ANQGSEA. The CDR3 DNA reads as TGCAGCGTTCCGGGGGACTATGGCTACACCTTC. Residues: CSVPGDYGYTF.

The V and J genes are TRBV9 and TRBJ2-2; D perhaps matches TRBD1 (5 bases). Trimming stripped 4 bases from V and 8 bases from J, with 24 bases between. Looked up from germline, CDR1 is SGDLS and CDR2 is YYNGEE. The CDR3 sequence is 17 residues long. In DNA form, the CDR3 reads TGTGCCAGCAGCCATCCAGTATCAAGACAGCCTTCTGGGGAGCTGTTTTTT. Its translation is CASSHPVSRQPSGELFF.

The V and J genes are TRBV15 and TRBJ2-3; possible D gene TRBD2, 5 bases. The CDR3 sequence is 14 residues long. CDR1 is LNHNV and CDR2 is YYDKDF in the germline V gene (reference sequence). The V gene lost 4 bases and the J gene lost 0 bases, with 8 bases spanning the gap. Here the CDR3 DNA reads TGTGCCACCAGCAAGAGGACTAGCACAGATACGCAGTATTTT. It specifies CATSKRTSTDTQYF. The full variable domain, its missing parts supplied by reference TRBV15 and TRBJ2-3, is DAMVIQNPRYQVTQFGKPVTLSCSQTLNHNVMYWYQQKSSQAPKLLFHYYDKDFNNEADTPDNFQSRRPNTSFCFLDIRSPGLGDTAMYLCATSKRTSTDTQYFGPGTRLTVL.

The CDR3 spells CASSPAGTGDSPLHF. The DNA of the CDR3 is TGCGCCAGCAGCCCGGCAGGGACAGGGGATTCACCCCTCCACTTT. J is TRBJ1-6 and V is TRBV5-1; 10 bases match TRBD1. The J segment lost 8 bases and the V segment lost 4 bases, leaving 6 bases of the junction unmatched. CDR1 SGHRS and CDR2 YFSETQ come from the germline V gene. The CDR3 runs to 15 residues.

This clone was detected once. This chain connects TRBV7-9 to TRBJ1-4; maybe TRBD1 (5 bases). The germline V and J ends were trimmed by 3 bases and 7 bases, with 15 bases remaining between them. In germline, CDR1 is SEHNR, CDR2 FQNEAQ (reference sequence). This CDR3 contains 15 residues. In DNA, the CDR3 is TGTGCCAGCAGCTTTTCAGGGTCTTTCGGTGAAAAACTGTTTTTT. It yields the protein CASSFSGSFGEKLFF.

This chain connects TRBV10-3 to TRBJ1-6; D might be TRBD1 (5 bases). V was cut by 3 bases and J by 10 bases, with 13 bases left in between. Germline loops: CDR1 ENHRY, CDR2 SYGVKD. CDR3 length: 14 residues. CDR3 DNA sequence: TGTGCCATCAGTGAATCAGGGCTTGGGTCACCCCTCCACTTT. Translating it yields CAISESGLGSPLHF.

The gene calls are TRBV6-1 and TRBJ2-7; D not resolved. The germline V and J ends were trimmed by 0 bases and 6 bases, with 9 bases remaining between them. This CDR3 comprises 13 residues. Germline V gene data show CDR1 as MNHNS and CDR2 as SASEGT. Here the CDR3 reads CASSEAWQFEQYF. CDR3 nucleotides: TGTGCCAGCAGTGAAGCATGGCAGTTCGAGCAGTACTTC.

This chain joins TRBV27 and TRBJ1-5; no clear D. V gave up 6 bases and J gave up 6 bases, with 18 bases separating them. The CDR3 contains 15 residues. Per germline, CDR1 MNHEY and CDR2 SMNVEV (reference sequence). CDR3: CASRPELRSVQPQHF. The CDR3 DNA follows: TGTGCCAGCAGGCCTGAGTTGAGGTCGGTTCAGCCCCAGCATTTT.

This chain links TRBV5-4 with TRBJ1-4; D is unclear. CDR1 is SGHNT, CDR2 YYREEE, per germline (reference sequence). The CDR3 is 13 amino acids. Trimming took 7 bases from V and 8 from J, leaving 15 bases between them. The CDR3 loop is CASSSASQEKLFF. The CDR3 DNA sequence: TGTGCCAGCTCTAGTGCTTCGCAAGAAAAACTGTTTTTT.

This clone was counted a few times. The chain recombines TRBV7-2 with TRBJ2-1; 15 bases fit TRBD2. The trim removed 4 bases at V and 7 bases at J, leaving 2 bases unmatched. Germline CDR1 is SGHTA and CDR2 is FQGNSA. The CDR3 covers 15 residues. As DNA, the CDR3 is TGTGCCAGCAGCTCGGGACTAGCGGGGGGTAATGAGCAGTTCTTC. This translates into CASSSGLAGGNEQFF.

The CDR3 DNA reads TGCGCCAGCAGCCAGGGTGCCCGAGAGTTCTCTGGAAACACCATATATTTT. It encodes CASSQGAREFSGNTIYF. This chain uses TRBV4-1 with TRBJ1-3, with D unresolved. The CDR3 is made up of 17 amino acids. Germline V gene data show CDR1 as MGHRA and CDR2 as YSYEKL. Trimming shortened V by 3 bases and J by 0 bases, and 15 bases separated the two germline ends.

V usage is TRBV16 and J usage is TRBJ2-7; weak D call: TRBD1 (5 bases). Germline V gives CDR1 KGHSY, CDR2 FQNENV. The CDR3 consists of 13 residues. With 4 bases removed from V and 2 bases from J, the gap between germline ends came to 9 bases. CDR3 sequence (DNA): TGTGCCAGCAGCCGGGGCCGGCCCTACGAGCAGTACTTC. The encoded protein is CASSRGRPYEQYF.

This chain connects TRBV29-1 to TRBJ2-3; 10 nucleotides line up with TRBD2. The CDR3 runs to 14 residues. Trimming at V came to 4 bases and at J to 12 bases, leaving 13 bases not matched to a gene. Germline V CDR1 and CDR2: SQVTM, ANQGSEA. Here the CDR3 reads CSVVFGTSEPTQYF. The CDR3 nucleotides are TGCAGCGTTGTGTTCGGGACTAGCGAACCTACACAGTATTTT.